The T cell receptor beta chain described here comes from a study of blood T cell repertoires in COVID-19. TCRdb's table, derived via immunoSEQ multiplex PCR, lists solely in-frame clones and lacks some. The sample has roughly 250,000 clones, roughly nine tenths seen once; the top ten hold more than 1%. V lost 7 bases, J lost 3 bases, and 9 bases stayed unmatched. Germline loops: CDR1 LNHDA, CDR2 SQIVND (reference sequence). This CDR3 is 15 amino acids long. Clinical history as reported by participants underpinned cohort assignment. The sequenced sample consisted of PBMCs or T cells enriched from blood (not recorded which). The chain employs TRBV19 and TRBJ1-5; 7 nucleotides line up with TRBD1. The receptor was isolated from a human donor in a cohort exposed to, infected with or recovered from COVID-19 (not recorded which). The donor label of this sample is uncertain. The CDR3 reads CASKTGTAYNQPQHF. The CDR3 DNA reads as TGTGCCAGTAAGACCGGGACAGCCTACAATCAGCCCCAGCATTTT.